The TCR beta chain under discussion was sequenced for a study of early T cells in non-severe SARS-CoV-2 infection. CDR3 length: 13 residues. Germline V gene sequence: CDR1 MNHEY, CDR2 SVGEGT. V gave up 7 bases and J gave up 6 bases, with 13 bases separating them. Many counts were recorded for this clonotype. TCRdb re-analysed the 5' RACE reads in MiXCR, keeping a single row per CDR3 protein. The table lists approximately 69,000 distinct CDR3 sequences, about 12% of them singletons. This sequence originates from an adult who was a healthcare worker with PCR-confirmed SARS-CoV-2 infection or an uninfected control (not recorded which). The chain uses TRBV6-2 or TRBV6-3 and TRBJ2-1, with D perhaps TRBD1 or TRBD2 (5 bases each). Sequenced sample: whole blood. The CDR3 loop is CASTLGTFNEQFF. CDR3 DNA sequence: TGTGCCAGCACCCTAGGGACCTTCAATGAGCAGTTCTTC.